This T cell receptor (beta chain) comes out of a study of blood T cell repertoires in COVID-19. Profiled with immunoSEQ multiplex PCR; TCRdb holds only in-frame clones, not every one. The sample includes some 140,000 clones, roughly 80% of them seen just once. CDR1 and CDR2 (germline): SQVTM, ANQGSEA. This CDR3 comprises 15 residues. V lost 1 base and J lost 2; bases outside the gene matches: 7. The sequenced material came from peripheral blood. This clonotype was sampled from an elderly man with acute or convalescent COVID-19. V usage is TRBV29-1 and J usage is TRBJ2-7; 8 nucleotides line up with TRBD2. In nucleotides, the CDR3 is TGCAGCGTTGAAGGAGAAGCGGGGGCCACCTACGAGCAGTACTTC. Translated, it gives CSVEGEAGATYEQYF.